One and the same sample provided the 15 T cell receptor beta chains below, sequenced in a study of blood T cell repertoires in COVID-19 (dated by TCRdb to about 2020). Libraries were built with the immunoSEQ multiplex PCR assay. TCRdb provides this immuneACCESS table in a form limited to in-frame rearrangements. Some clones are lacking; in checked studies, under half of them reflect an unresolved V gene, and why the rest are absent is not known. Within this sample are more than 95,000 clones, with roughly four fifths of them counted one time only. The biggest ten clones account for 4% to 5.5% of the sample. Input material: peripheral blood. These receptor sequences come from a man aged 60 to 75 with acute or convalescent COVID-19.

The V and J genes are TRBV5-4 and TRBJ2-1; 10 nucleotides match TRBD2. With 5 bases clipped from V and 8 bases from J, the junction kept 10 bases outside the gene matches. This CDR3 has 15 amino acids. The germline V gene has CDR1 SGHNT and CDR2 YYREEE (reference sequence). The CDR3 sequence: CASRVGLAGADEQFF. As DNA, the CDR3 is TGTGCCAGCAGAGTGGGGCTAGCGGGAGCCGATGAGCAGTTCTTC.

This chain connects TRBV5-1 to TRBJ2-3; no clear D. Germline V gives CDR1 SGHRS, CDR2 YFSETQ. The CDR3 loop spans 15 amino acids. The V gene lost 1 base and the J gene lost 2 bases, with 11 bases spanning the gap. CDR3 loop: CASSLPLSPTDTQYF. CDR3 coding DNA: TGCGCCAGCAGCTTGCCCCTCTCCCCCACAGATACGCAGTATTTT.

The J gene is TRBJ1-1, the V gene TRBV5-1; 7 bases are a match to TRBD1. This CDR3 comprises 14 residues. Per germline, CDR1 SGHRS and CDR2 YFSETQ. Trimming removed 6 bases from V and 2 bases from J; junction bases left unmatched: 7. The DNA for the CDR3 is TGCGCCAGCAACTCCGGGACAGTTAACACTGAAGCTTTCTTT. As protein: CASNSGTVNTEAFF. The whole variable domain, filled in from reference TRBV5-1 and TRBJ1-1, reads KAGVTQTPRYLIKTRGQQVTLSCSPISGHRSVSWYQQTPGQGLQFLFEYFSETQRNKGNFPGRFSGRQFSNSRSEMNVSTLELGDSALYLCASNSGTVNTEAFFGQGTRLTVV.

This CDR3 is CASSPPGGETQYF. The CDR3 DNA is TGTGCCAGCTCACCACCGGGGGGGGAGACCCAGTACTTC. This chain joins TRBV18 and TRBJ2-5; TRBD2 matches 7 bases. CDR1 KGHSH and CDR2 LQKENI come from the germline V gene. This CDR3 region has 13 residues. Unmatched junction bases numbered 0, after V lost 0 bases and J lost 5 bases.

The J gene is TRBJ2-7, the V gene TRBV5-4, with no clear D. Trimming pared 0 bases from V and 0 bases from J, leaving 4 bases between. The CDR3 contains 13 residues. CDR1 and CDR2 (germline): SGHNT, YYREEE (reference sequence). The CDR3 loop reads CASSLGASYEQYF. CDR3 DNA sequence: TGTGCCAGCAGCTTGGGAGCCTCCTACGAGCAGTACTTC.

J is TRBJ2-3 and V is TRBV10-3; no definite D call. The V end lost 3 bases, the J end lost 1 base, and 8 bases lay between the germline ends. Germline CDR1 is ENHRY and CDR2 is SYGVKD. The CDR3 runs to 14 residues. Written as DNA, the CDR3 is TGTGCCATCAGTGAACAAACAGGCACAGATACGCAGTATTTT. This translates into CAISEQTGTDTQYF.

This clone was observed a few times. For the CDR3, the DNA is TGCGCCAGCAGCTTGGAAGATCCGGGACAGGCATACTTCTACGAGCAGTACTTC. Translating it yields CASSLEDPGQAYFYEQYF. V is TRBV5-1 and J is TRBJ2-7; 8 bases fit TRBD1. V trimming: 0 bases; J trimming: 3 bases; junction bases outside the gene matches: 14. The CDR3 has 18 amino acids. Germline V CDR1 and CDR2: SGHRS, YFSETQ.

The V gene is TRBV6-1, the J gene TRBJ1-3; 8 bases fit TRBD1. The junction had 3 bases not matched to a gene; V was cut back by 2 bases and J by 3 bases. The germline CDR1 and CDR2 sequences are MNHNS and SASEGT. The CDR3 spans 15 residues. DNA of the CDR3: TGTGCCAGCAGTGAACAGGGGGCTTTTGGAAACACCATATATTTT. Encoded protein: CASSEQGAFGNTIYF.

The chain combines TRBV1 with TRBJ2-4; TRBD2, the table's D call, lacks a check against the DNA. TRBV1 is labeled a pseudogene. CDR3 size: 19 residues. CDR3 sequence reads: CTSSPHRGGRAVAKNIQYF. The CDR3 bases are TGCACCAGCAGCCCCCACCGTGGCGGGAGGGCCGTTGCCAAAAACATTCAGTACTTC.

The gene calls are TRBV7-3 and TRBJ1-3; 7 nucleotides line up with TRBD1. CDR1 and CDR2 (germline): SGHTA, FQGTGA. Unmatched junction bases numbered 3, after V lost 4 bases and J lost 3 bases. The CDR3 is made up of 14 amino acids. CDR3 region: CASSSGTDGNTIYF. CDR3 nucleotides: TGTGCCAGCAGCTCCGGGACAGATGGAAACACCATATATTTT.

V gene TRBV19 combines with J gene TRBJ2-2, with D possibly TRBD2 on 7 matching bases. V was clipped by 3 bases and J by 6 bases, with 17 bases between them. The CDR3 extends over 16 amino acids. The germline V gene has CDR1 LNHDA and CDR2 SQIVND (reference sequence). CDR3 sequence: CASSMEGGVHPGELFF. CDR3 DNA sequence: TGTGCCAGTAGTATGGAGGGGGGGGTCCACCCCGGGGAGCTGTTTTTT.

The chain employs TRBV12-3 or TRBV12-4 and TRBJ1-6, with 8 bases identical to TRBD1. The CDR3 sequence is 13 residues long. After removal of 8 bases from V and 7 bases from J, the junction contained 4 bases not matched to a gene. CDR3 in amino acids: CASGQGDNSPLHF. The CDR3 DNA reads TGTGCCAGCGGACAGGGCGACAATTCACCCCTCCACTTT.

V and J are TRBV19 and TRBJ2-5; maybe TRBD1 (5 bases). CDR1 LNHDA and CDR2 SQIVND come from the germline V gene (reference sequence). The length of the CDR3 is 14 residues. V was cut by 5 bases and J by 7 bases, with 17 bases left in between. The CDR3 here is CASSSQRQIGTQYF. As DNA, the CDR3 is TGTGCCAGTAGTTCCCAGAGACAGATAGGGACCCAGTACTTC.

The chain uses TRBV2 and TRBJ2-7, with 14 bases fitting TRBD2. Germline assignment: CDR1 SNHLY and CDR2 FYNNEI. The V gene end was trimmed by 9 bases and the J gene end by 6 bases; junction bases not matched to a gene: 7. The length of the CDR3 is 14 residues. The CDR3: CASRVGLAGGEQYF. As DNA, the CDR3 is TGTGCCAGTAGGGTCGGACTAGCGGGAGGCGAGCAGTACTTC.

J is TRBJ1-1 and V is TRBV28; 7 nucleotides align to TRBD1. The length of the CDR3 is 16 residues. V lost 3 bases and J lost 1; bases outside the gene matches: 8. Germline V lookup: CDR1 MDHEN, CDR2 SYDVKM. CDR3: CASSLGIRQGNTEAFF. The CDR3, as DNA: TGTGCCAGCAGTTTGGGGATTAGACAGGGGAACACTGAAGCTTTCTTT.